This T cell receptor beta chain was sequenced for a study of cytomegalovirus exposure and HLA in healthy donors. V was pared by 3 bases and J by 5 bases, with 12 bases of the junction left unmatched. The germline V gene encodes CDR1 SGHNT and CDR2 YYREEE (reference sequence). CDR3 length: 18 residues. The primer mix had 60 Vbeta and 13 Jbeta primers. This table comes from immunoSEQ multiplex PCR, and its TCRdb copy is limited to in-frame clones, with some not included. The sample records some 35,000 clones, about half being singletons. Remarks on this clone: The antigen remains unidentified.

Study results and limitations: Among TCR beta chains, those listed as cytomegalovirus-associated numbered some 170.

The sequenced material came from PBMCs. This TCR derives from a woman between 35 and 50 years old in good health and CMV-seropositive. The J gene is TRBJ2-5, the V gene TRBV5-4, with 14 bases aligning to TRBD2. CDR3 residues: CASSSGLAGVSYGETQYF. The CDR3 DNA sequence: TGTGCCAGCAGCTCGGGACTAGCGGGGGTTTCCTATGGCGAGACCCAGTACTTC. The full variable domain, its missing parts supplied by reference TRBV5-4 and TRBJ2-5, is ETGVTQSPTHLIKTRGQQVTLRCSSQSGHNTVSWYQQALGQGPQFIFQYYREEENGRGNFPPRFSGLQFPNYSSELNVNALELDDSALYLCASSSGLAGVSYGETQYFGPGTRLLVL.